Following are 27 T cell receptor beta chains from one sample sequenced in a study of T cell clonality in common variable immunodeficiency. Here immunoSEQ multiplex PCR was the method, and the copy in TCRdb shows in-frame clones only, minus some. The record shows around 55,000 clones for this sample, with no singletons present. The sequencing input was peripheral blood mononuclear cells. The receptors here all came from a person aged 18 to 75 in good health.

The table lists this clone with many counts. The read halts 3 residues ahead of the CDR3 end, with the missing end drawn from the germline J gene. This sequence joins TRBV28 and TRBJ1-4; a weak D match, TRBD1 (6 bases). Germline CDR1 reads MDHEN; CDR2 reads SYDVKM. Trimming took 10 bases from V and 7 from J, leaving 19 bases between them. The CDR3 is 14 residues long. CDR3 loop: CATNRPGQIEKLFF. The covered CDR3 bases are TGTGCCACGAACCGCCCGGGACAAATTGAAAAA. The whole variable domain, filled in from reference TRBV28 and TRBJ1-4, reads DVKVTQSSRYLVKRTGEKVFLECVQDMDHENMFWYRQDPGLGLRLIYFSYDVKMKEKGDIPEGYSVSREKKERFSLILESASTNQTSMYLCATNRPGQIEKLFFGSGTQLSVL.

This clone was picked up a small number of times. The read gets to within 3 residues of the CDR3 end, and the germline J gene fills in the rest. This chain connects TRBV20-1 to TRBJ1-6; no definite D call. CDR1 is DFQATT and CDR2 is SNEGSKA in the germline V gene (reference sequence). The V and J ends lost 0 bases and 4 bases respectively, with 10 bases between them. The CDR3 has 15 amino acids. The CDR3 here is CSAREGRLYNSPLHF. The sequenced CDR3 bases are TGCAGTGCTAGAGAGGGCAGGTTATATAATTCACCC.

Remarks on this clone: The read ends 3 residues early relative to the CDR3; the germline J gene fills the gap. The chain employs TRBV18 and TRBJ1-1, with a tentative D call TRBD1 (6 bases). The V and J ends lost 3 bases and 4 bases respectively, with 18 bases between them. The CDR3 contains 16 residues. CDR1 is KGHSH, CDR2 LQKENI, per germline. The sequenced CDR3 bases are TGTGCCAGCTCACCGGGGGCGGGCCGCGGAAGCACTGAA. This sequence encodes CASSPGAGRGSTE. The entire CDR3 is CASSPGAGRGSTEAFF.

In this sample, this clone turned up many times. The read finishes 3 residues shy of the CDR3 end, and the germline J gene is used to complete it. This chain joins TRBV7-9 and TRBJ1-5; no clear D gene. The CDR3 is 15 residues long. V dropped 1 base and J dropped 3 bases, with 10 bases sitting between them. CDR1 is SEHNR and CDR2 is FQNEAQ in the germline V gene (reference sequence). The CDR3 bases that were read are TGTGCCAGCAGCTTAGAGTCGGGGATCAATCAGCCC. Translated: CASSLESGINQP. The full CDR3 protein reads CASSLESGINQPQHF.

This clone was seen ten or more times. The read is 3 residues too short to cover the CDR3 end, so that end is filled in from the germline J gene. The chain links TRBV5-1 to TRBJ2-6; TRBD1 matches 8 bases. Germline CDR1 and CDR2: SGHRS and YFSETQ. The CDR3 has 18 amino acids. With 3 bases clipped from V and 0 bases from J, the junction kept 8 bases outside the gene matches. CDR3 DNA, as far as it was read: TGCGCCAGCAGCTCCTCGGGGACAGGCTCCTCTGGGGCCAACGTC. Translating it yields CASSSSGTGSSGANV. The entire CDR3 is CASSSSGTGSSGANVLTF. Variable domain in full (rest from reference TRBV5-1 and TRBJ2-6): KAGVTQTPRYLIKTRGQQVTLSCSPISGHRSVSWYQQTPGQGLQFLFEYFSETQRNKGNFPGRFSGRQFSNSRSEMNVSTLELGDSALYLCASSSSGTGSSGANVLTFGAGSRLTVL.

This clone showed up many times. The CDR3 extends 3 residues past the end of the read, so its final part is completed from the germline J gene. The chain is built from TRBV19 and TRBJ2-2; possible D gene TRBD2, 5 bases. Trimming took 3 bases from V and 0 from J, leaving 8 bases between them. This CDR3 has 15 amino acids. Germline lookup yields CDR1 LNHDA and CDR2 SQIVND (reference sequence). The part of the CDR3 DNA that was read is TGTGCCAGTAGTATGCGGCGGGCGAACACCGGGGAG. This sequence encodes CASSMRRANTGE. The entire CDR3 is CASSMRRANTGELFF.

This clone was seen repeatedly, ten times or more. The read is 3 residues too short to cover the CDR3 end, so that end is filled in from the germline J gene. The rearrangement uses TRBV30 and TRBJ1-6; 8 bases match TRBD1. The germline CDR1 and CDR2 sequences are GTSNPN and SVGIG (reference sequence). V lost 7 bases, J lost 10 bases, and 6 bases stayed unmatched. The CDR3 is 12 amino acids. The sequenced part of the CDR3 DNA is TGTGCCTCTGGACAGGGCTTCTCACCC. Residues: CASGQGFSP. The entire CDR3 sequence reads CASGQGFSPLHF.

The table lists this clone with many counts. The read is 3 residues too short to cover the CDR3 end, so that end is filled in from the germline J gene. This chain links TRBV5-1 with TRBJ1-3, with D possibly matching TRBD1 (6 bases). The CDR3 is 13 amino acids. Germline V gene sequence: CDR1 SGHRS, CDR2 YFSETQ. V was shortened by 4 bases and J by 8 bases, with 13 bases between the two germline ends. CDR3 DNA (partial): TGCGCCAGCAGCGGATTACAGGGAGACACC. Residues: CASSGLQGDT. The whole CDR3 region reads CASSGLQGDTIYF.

This clone showed up many times. From the germline J gene comes the end of the CDR3, since the read stops 3 residues before it. The chain is built from TRBV11-2 and TRBJ2-1, with 8 bases fitting TRBD1. V lost 2 bases to trimming and J lost 6 bases; unmatched junction nucleotides: 6. The CDR3 length is 15 residues. Germline loops: CDR1 SGHAT, CDR2 FQNNGV. Incomplete CDR3 DNA: TGTGCCAGCAGCTTAAGACAGGGGCCGACCAATGAG. This sequence encodes CASSLRQGPTNE. The full CDR3 is CASSLRQGPTNEQFF.

This clone occurred many times. The junction departs from germline at one end; a sequencing error may be responsible. The read is 3 residues too short to cover the CDR3 end, so that end is filled in from the germline J gene. The chain employs TRBV4-2 and TRBJ2-1; TRBD2 is a possible D gene (7 bases). The germline CDR1 and CDR2 sequences are LGHNA and YNFKEQ. The CDR3 runs 15 residues. The chain's CDR3 is CASSPRGASYNEQFF. The CDR3 DNA, read in part, is TGCGCCAGCAGCCCCCGGGGGGCGTCCTACAATGAG.

This clone was counted many times. The CDR3 end falls 3 residues outside the read, so it is completed with the germline J gene. The chain employs TRBV19 and TRBJ1-5; 7 bases map to TRBD1. The CDR3 has 15 residues. The germline V gene has CDR1 LNHDA and CDR2 SQIVND (reference sequence). V shed 10 bases and J 6 bases; nucleotides not matched to a gene: 15. Incomplete CDR3 DNA: TGTGCCACCCGATGGGGGGAGGGGGCAGTTCAGCCC. It codes for CATRWGEGAVQP. The full-length CDR3 reads as CATRWGEGAVQPQHF.

There are many counts of this clone. CDR3: CASTPRGSSTDTQYF. The sequenced CDR3 bases are TGTGCCAGCACCCCGAGGGGATCGTCCACAGATACG. The rearrangement links TRBV6-2 or TRBV6-3 to TRBJ2-3; D may match TRBD1 or TRBD2 (5 bases each). With the read ending 3 residues before the CDR3 end, the germline J gene is used to fill in that end. The ends were cut back, 7 bases at V and 2 bases at J, with 16 bases in the middle. The length of the CDR3 is 15 residues. Per the germline V gene, CDR1 is MNHEY and CDR2 is SVGEGT.

This clone was counted ten times or more. The observed sequence ends 3 residues before the CDR3 terminus, with the missing tail filled in from the germline J gene. The J gene is TRBJ1-1, the V gene TRBV20-1, with TRBD1 as a possible D gene (5 bases). Trimming took off 4 bases at V and 2 bases at J, with 11 bases between the two ends. Germline V lookup: CDR1 DFQATT, CDR2 SNEGSKA (reference sequence). This CDR3 region has 13 residues. The CDR3 bases that were read are TGCAGTGCTACGGGGGGTTATAACACTGAA. The encoded protein is CSATGGYNTE. The entire CDR3 protein reads CSATGGYNTEAFF.

In this sample, this clone turned up many times. The CDR3 bases that were read are TGTGCCAGTAGGACGACAGGGATTAGCAATCAGCCC. Protein: CASRTTGISNQP. The entire CDR3 protein is CASRTTGISNQPQHF. The chain has TRBV19 and TRBJ1-5, with 7 positions matching TRBD1. The CDR3 end lies 3 residues beyond the end of the read and is filled in from the germline J gene. CDR3 length: 15 residues. Germline V CDR1 and CDR2: LNHDA, SQIVND (reference sequence). Trimming at V came to 6 bases and at J to 0 bases, leaving 5 bases not matched to a gene.

This clone was detected many times. The CDR3 end is not reached by the read, which stops 3 residues before it; the germline J gene fills it in. The rearrangement joins TRBV19 to TRBJ2-5, with 12 bases identical to TRBD2. Germline lookup yields CDR1 LNHDA and CDR2 SQIVND (reference sequence). The CDR3 totals 15 residues. Trimming at V came to 6 bases and at J to 7 bases, leaving 9 bases not matched to a gene. CDR3 DNA (partial): TGTGCCAGTAGCACTAGCGGGGGGCATGTGGGGACC. It yields the protein CASSTSGGHVGT. The CDR3 as a whole reads CASSTSGGHVGTQYF.

Points on this clone: The CDR3 end falls 3 residues outside the read, so it is completed with the germline J gene. The genes are TRBV19 and TRBJ1-1; the D is unclear. V was clipped by 4 bases and J by 0 bases, with 6 bases between them. The CDR3 has 13 residues. Germline V gives CDR1 LNHDA, CDR2 SQIVND (reference sequence). The CDR3 loop is CASSNPVNTEAFF. The part of the CDR3 DNA that was read is TGTGCCAGTAGTAATCCGGTGAACACTGAA.

This clone was counted many times. The read ends 3 residues shy of where the CDR3 ends; the end is completed using the germline J gene. The chain is built from TRBV19 and TRBJ2-5; 10 bases are shared with TRBD1. Per germline, CDR1 LNHDA and CDR2 SQIVND (reference sequence). CDR3 length: 15 residues. V lost 3 bases and J lost 5; bases outside the gene matches: 6. CDR3 in amino acids: CASSIVTGGKETQYF. The DNA read from the CDR3 is TGTGCCAGTAGTATCGTGACAGGGGGCAAGGAGACC. Full variable domain (outside the CDR3, taken from reference TRBV19 and TRBJ2-5): DGGITQSPKYLFRKEGQNVTLSCEQNLNHDAMYWYRQDPGQGLRLIYYSQIVNDFQKGDIAEGYSVSREKKESFPLTVTSAQKNPTAFYLCASSIVTGGKETQYFGPGTRLLVL.

This clone appeared many times. From the germline J gene comes the end of the CDR3, since the read stops 3 residues before it. V is TRBV20-1 and J is TRBJ2-2; D is possibly TRBD1 (5 bases). The CDR3 is made up of 12 amino acids. CDR1 and CDR2 from the germline V gene are DFQATT and SNEGSKA (reference sequence). CDR3 bases read: TGCAGTTCTTCCAGGGAACTCGAAAAG. Encoded protein: CSSSRELEK. The whole CDR3 sequence reads CSSSRELEKLFF.

There are many counts of this clone. The read is 3 residues too short to cover the CDR3 end, so that end is filled in from the germline J gene. The chain combines TRBV20-1 with TRBJ2-3, with 8 bases fitting TRBD2. The CDR3 runs 18 residues. Germline CDR1 reads DFQATT; CDR2 reads SNEGSKA (reference sequence). J lost 3 bases, V lost 3 bases, and 17 bases had no gene match. CDR3 sequence: CSASSVGSGRIGTDTQYF. The CDR3 DNA, read in part, is TGCAGTGCTAGTTCGGTGGGCAGCGGGAGAATTGGGACAGATACG.

In its sample, this clone was seen many times. The read stops 3 residues short of the end of the CDR3; the missing end is completed from the germline J gene. The chain employs TRBV19 and TRBJ2-7, with 10 positions matching TRBD2. V gave up 6 bases and J gave up 4 bases; unmatched junction bases: 15. There are 17 residues in the CDR3. Germline assignment: CDR1 LNHDA and CDR2 SQIVND (reference sequence). CDR3 residues: CASSQRRASGSDYEQYF. CDR3 DNA (partial): TGTGCCAGTAGCCAAAGACGGGCTAGCGGGAGCGATTACGAG.

As to this clone: The read ends 3 residues before the CDR3 terminus; that terminus is restored from the germline J gene. The chain carries TRBV19 and TRBJ1-4; D unclear. Germline values: CDR1 LNHDA, CDR2 SQIVND (reference sequence). This CDR3 comprises 13 residues. CDR3 DNA (partial): TGTGCCAGTAGTATCAACCGCTATTCACCA. Amino acids: CASSINRYSP. The whole CDR3 protein reads CASSINRYSPLFF.

To note about this clone: A much larger clone lies one base from this, so it may be a read error. The read comes to an end 3 residues before the CDR3 does, leaving the germline J gene to fill in the end. The chain couples TRBV7-9 to TRBJ1-2, with a tentative D call TRBD1 (5 bases). This CDR3 spans 13 amino acids. CDR1 is SEHNR, CDR2 FQNEAQ, per germline (reference sequence). The covered CDR3 bases are TGTTCCAGCAGCTCCAACCAGGGCTATGGC. Its protein is CSSSSNQGYG. The whole CDR3 is CSSSSNQGYGYTF.

This clone appeared many times. Read sequence stops 3 residues before the CDR3 end, and the germline J gene provides the missing end. V usage is TRBV20-1 and J usage is TRBJ1-5; D unclear. Germline CDR1 reads DFQATT; CDR2 reads SNEGSKA (reference sequence). Trimming shortened V by 3 bases and J by 0 bases, and 9 bases separated the two germline ends. The CDR3 sequence is 14 residues long. CDR3 bases read: TGCAGTGCTAGTACAACATATAGCAATCAGCCC. Translating it yields CSASTTYSNQP. In full, the CDR3 is CSASTTYSNQPQHF.

This clone was detected ten times or more. The read is 3 residues too short to cover the CDR3 end, so that end is filled in from the germline J gene. The chain uses TRBV5-1 and TRBJ2-1; TRBD2 aligns across 12 bases. CDR1 and CDR2 (germline): SGHRS, YFSETQ. The CDR3 covers 18 residues. Trimming at V came to 0 bases and at J to 6 bases, leaving 10 bases not matched to a gene. Incomplete CDR3 DNA: TGCGCCAGCAGCTTGGGGGGGACTAGCGGGTCTTTCCCCAATGAG. Amino acids: CASSLGGTSGSFPNE. The complete CDR3 protein is CASSLGGTSGSFPNEQFF.

This clone was recorded many times. The CDR3 end falls 3 residues outside the read, so it is completed with the germline J gene. This sequence joins TRBV19 and TRBJ1-6; D might be TRBD1 (5 bases). Germline V CDR1 and CDR2: LNHDA, SQIVND (reference sequence). Trimming took 1 base from V and 8 from J, leaving 12 bases between them. This CDR3 has 15 residues. CDR3 loop: CASSIAIGGDSPLHF. Incomplete CDR3 DNA: TGTGCCAGTAGTATAGCGATCGGAGGGGATTCACCC.

This clone was seen ten or more times. Sequencing ends 3 residues short of the CDR3 end; the germline J gene provides the rest. This chain links TRBV20-1 with TRBJ1-1; D is possibly TRBD1 (5 bases). This CDR3 spans 14 amino acids. Germline assignment: CDR1 DFQATT and CDR2 SNEGSKA (reference sequence). Trimming removed 4 bases at V and 4 bases at J, with 16 bases between. The sequenced part of the CDR3 DNA is TGCAGTGCTAATCGACAGCGTTTGGTCACTGAA. Its protein product is CSANRQRLVTE. The complete CDR3 reads CSANRQRLVTEAFF.

This clone was recorded at least ten times. The sequence runs out 3 residues before the end of the CDR3; the remainder is reconstructed from the germline J gene. V and J are TRBV28 and TRBJ2-1, with 8 bases aligning to TRBD1. Germline values: CDR1 MDHEN, CDR2 SYDVKM. The CDR3 has 16 residues. Trimming cost V 4 bases and J 7 bases; bases outside gene matches: 12. CDR3 bases read: TGTGCCAGCAGTTACACCAGGGGGCCCTCTGGGAATGAG. Encoded protein: CASSYTRGPSGNE. The whole CDR3 region reads CASSYTRGPSGNEQFF.